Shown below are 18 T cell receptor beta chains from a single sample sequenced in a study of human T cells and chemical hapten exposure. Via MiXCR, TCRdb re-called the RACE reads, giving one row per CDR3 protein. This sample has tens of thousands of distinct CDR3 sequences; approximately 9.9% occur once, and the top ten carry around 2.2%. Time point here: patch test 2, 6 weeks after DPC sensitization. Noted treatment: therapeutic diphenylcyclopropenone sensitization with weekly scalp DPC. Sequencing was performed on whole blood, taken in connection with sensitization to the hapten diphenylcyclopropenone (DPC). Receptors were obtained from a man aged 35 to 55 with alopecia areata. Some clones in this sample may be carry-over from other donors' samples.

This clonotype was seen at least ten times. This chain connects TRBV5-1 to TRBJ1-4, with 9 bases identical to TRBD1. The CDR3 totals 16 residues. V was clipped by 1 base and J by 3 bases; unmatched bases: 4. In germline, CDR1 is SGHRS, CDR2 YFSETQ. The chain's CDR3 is CASSLHGQGSNEKLFF. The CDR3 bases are TGCGCCAGCAGCTTGCATGGACAGGGGTCTAATGAAAAACTGTTTTTT.

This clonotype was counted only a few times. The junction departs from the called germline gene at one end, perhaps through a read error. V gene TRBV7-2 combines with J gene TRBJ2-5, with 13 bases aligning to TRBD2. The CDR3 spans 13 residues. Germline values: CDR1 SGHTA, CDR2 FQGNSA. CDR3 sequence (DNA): TGTGCCAGCAGCTTAGAGGGACTAGCGGGGAAGGGCTTC. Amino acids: CASSLEGLAGKGF.

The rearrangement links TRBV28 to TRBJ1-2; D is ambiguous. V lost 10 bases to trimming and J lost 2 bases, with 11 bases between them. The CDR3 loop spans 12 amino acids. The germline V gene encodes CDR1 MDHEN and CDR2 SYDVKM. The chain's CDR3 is CAIQAVNYGYTF. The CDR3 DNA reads TGTGCCATCCAGGCGGTAAACTATGGCTACACCTTC.

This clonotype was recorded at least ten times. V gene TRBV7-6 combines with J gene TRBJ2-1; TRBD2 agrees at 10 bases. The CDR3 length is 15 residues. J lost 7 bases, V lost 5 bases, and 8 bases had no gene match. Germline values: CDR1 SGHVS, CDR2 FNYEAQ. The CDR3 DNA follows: TGTGCCAGCAGCGATCTAGCGGGAGTGTCAAATGAGCAGTTCTTC. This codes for CASSDLAGVSNEQFF.

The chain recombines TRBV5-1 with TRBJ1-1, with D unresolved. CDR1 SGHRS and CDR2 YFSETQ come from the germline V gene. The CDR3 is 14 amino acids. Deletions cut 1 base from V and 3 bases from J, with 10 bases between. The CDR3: CASSLIRIDTEAFF. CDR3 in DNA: TGCGCCAGCAGCTTGATAAGGATTGACACTGAAGCTTTCTTT.

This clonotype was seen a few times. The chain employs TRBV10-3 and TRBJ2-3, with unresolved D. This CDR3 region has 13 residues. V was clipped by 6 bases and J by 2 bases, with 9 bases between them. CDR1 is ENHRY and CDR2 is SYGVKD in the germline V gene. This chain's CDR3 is CAIRESSTDTQYF. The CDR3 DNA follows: TGTGCCATCAGGGAGAGCTCCACAGATACGCAGTATTTT.

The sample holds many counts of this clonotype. Here the CDR3 reads CSARNQGRYSNQPQHF. As DNA, the CDR3 is TGCAGTGCTAGAAACCAGGGAAGATATAGCAATCAGCCCCAGCATTTT. The chain is built from TRBV20-1 and TRBJ1-5; maybe TRBD1 (5 bases). Germline CDR1 DFQATT, CDR2 SNEGSKA (reference sequence). This CDR3 is 16 amino acids long. V dropped 2 bases and J dropped 0 bases, with 14 bases sitting between them.

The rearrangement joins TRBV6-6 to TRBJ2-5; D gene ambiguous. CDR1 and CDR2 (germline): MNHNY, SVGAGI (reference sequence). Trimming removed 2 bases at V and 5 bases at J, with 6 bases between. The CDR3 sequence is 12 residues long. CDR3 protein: CASSYTYETQYF. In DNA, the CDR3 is TGTGCCAGCAGTTACACGTATGAGACCCAGTACTTC.

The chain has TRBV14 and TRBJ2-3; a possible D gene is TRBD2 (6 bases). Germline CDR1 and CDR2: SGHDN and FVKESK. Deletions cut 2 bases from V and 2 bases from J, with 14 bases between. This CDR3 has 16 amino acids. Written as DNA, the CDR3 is TGTGCCAGCAGCCAAACGCCGGGACTTGACACAGATACGCAGTATTTT. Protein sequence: CASSQTPGLDTDTQYF.

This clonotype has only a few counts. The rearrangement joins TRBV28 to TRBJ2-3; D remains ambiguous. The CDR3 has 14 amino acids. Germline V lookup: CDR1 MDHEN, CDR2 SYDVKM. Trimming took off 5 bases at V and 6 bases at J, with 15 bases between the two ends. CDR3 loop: CASSAPTPSDTQYF. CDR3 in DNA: TGTGCCAGCAGTGCCCCCACGCCGTCCGATACGCAGTATTTT.

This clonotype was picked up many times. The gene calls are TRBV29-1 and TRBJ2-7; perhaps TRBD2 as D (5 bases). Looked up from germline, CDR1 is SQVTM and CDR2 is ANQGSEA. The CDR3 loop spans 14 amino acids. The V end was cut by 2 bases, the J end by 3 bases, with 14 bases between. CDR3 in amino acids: CSVELPSRGYEQYF. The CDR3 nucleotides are TGCAGCGTTGAACTCCCTAGCCGTGGCTACGAGCAGTACTTC.

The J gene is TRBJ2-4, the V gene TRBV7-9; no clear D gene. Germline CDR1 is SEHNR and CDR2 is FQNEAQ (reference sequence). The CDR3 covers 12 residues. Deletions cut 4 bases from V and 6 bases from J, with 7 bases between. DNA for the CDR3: TGTGCCAGCAGCTCCCGTCTAAACATTCAGTACTTC. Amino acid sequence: CASSSRLNIQYF.

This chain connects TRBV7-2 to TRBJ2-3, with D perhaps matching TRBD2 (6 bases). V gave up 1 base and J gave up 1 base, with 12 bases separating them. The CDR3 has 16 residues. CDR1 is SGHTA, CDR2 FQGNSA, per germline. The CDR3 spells CASSLGSSVGTDTQYF. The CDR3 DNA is TGTGCCAGCAGCTTAGGGTCTAGCGTGGGCACAGATACGCAGTATTTT.

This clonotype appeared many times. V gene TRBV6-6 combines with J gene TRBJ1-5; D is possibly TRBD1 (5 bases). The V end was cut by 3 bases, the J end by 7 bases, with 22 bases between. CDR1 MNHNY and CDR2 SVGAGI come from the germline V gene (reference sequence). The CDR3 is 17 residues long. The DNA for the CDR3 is TGTGCCAGCAGTTATTCCCATCCTCGGGACGGCGGACAGCCCCAGCATTTT. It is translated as CASSYSHPRDGGQPQHF.

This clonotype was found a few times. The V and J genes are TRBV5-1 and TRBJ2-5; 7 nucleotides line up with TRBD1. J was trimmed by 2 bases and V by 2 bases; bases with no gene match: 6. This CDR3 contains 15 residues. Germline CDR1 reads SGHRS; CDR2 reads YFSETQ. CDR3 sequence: CASSLQGRIQETQYF. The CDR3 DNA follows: TGCGCCAGCAGCTTACAGGGGCGGATACAAGAGACCCAGTACTTC.

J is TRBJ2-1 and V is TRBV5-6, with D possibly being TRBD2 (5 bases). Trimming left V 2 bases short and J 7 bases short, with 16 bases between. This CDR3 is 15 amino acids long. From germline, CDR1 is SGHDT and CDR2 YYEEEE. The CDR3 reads CASSFDTSTGNEQFF. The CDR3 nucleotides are TGTGCCAGCAGCTTTGACACAAGTACGGGGAATGAGCAGTTCTTC.

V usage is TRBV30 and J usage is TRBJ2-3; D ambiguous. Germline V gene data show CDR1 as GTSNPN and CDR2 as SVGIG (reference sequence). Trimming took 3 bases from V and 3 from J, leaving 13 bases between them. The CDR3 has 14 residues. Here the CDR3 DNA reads TGTGCCTGGAGCAGACCTTCCAATACAGATACGCAGTATTTT. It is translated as CAWSRPSNTDTQYF. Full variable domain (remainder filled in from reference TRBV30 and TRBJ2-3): SQTIHQWPATLVQPVGSPLSLECTVEGTSNPNLYWYRQAAGRGLQLLFYSVGIGQISSEVPQNLSASRPQDRQFILSSKKLLLSDSGFYLCAWSRPSNTDTQYFGPGTRLTVL.

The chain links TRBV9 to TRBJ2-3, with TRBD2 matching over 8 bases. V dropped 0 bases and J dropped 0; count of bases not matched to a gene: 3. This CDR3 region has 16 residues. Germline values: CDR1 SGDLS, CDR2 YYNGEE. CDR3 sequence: CASSVVASGSTDTQYF. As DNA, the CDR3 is TGTGCCAGCAGCGTAGTGGCTAGCGGGAGCACAGATACGCAGTATTTT.